Listed here are 17 T cell receptor beta chains from one sample, sequenced in a study of neoadjuvant anti-PD-1 for oral cavity cancer. Documented time point: after neoadjuvant nivolumab, at surgical resection. The repertoire was sequenced with immunoSEQ multiplex PCR; TCRdb's copy has only in-frame clones and lacks some. Of nearly 8,000 clones listed, approximately 70% were seen once; the top ten hold around 2.8%. Source: PBMCs, taken after nivolumab (anti-PD-1) treatment. These TCRs come from a person between 35 and 79 years old with oral cavity squamous cell carcinoma.

The chain recombines TRBV6-1 with TRBJ1-2, with a weak D call TRBD1 (5 bases). The V end was cut by 0 bases, the J end by 6 bases, with 17 bases between. Germline assignment: CDR1 MNHNS and CDR2 SASEGT. This CDR3 has 16 residues. CDR3 nucleotide sequence: TGTGCCAGCAGTGAAGCTCCTGGGGCTGGCTGGGATGGCTACACCTTC. Translated: CASSEAPGAGWDGYTF.

This chain uses TRBV5-4 with TRBJ2-3, with 11 bases identical to TRBD2. This CDR3 spans 17 amino acids. Germline V gene data show CDR1 as SGHNT and CDR2 as YYREEE (reference sequence). The V gene end was trimmed by 0 bases and the J gene end by 2 bases; junction bases not matched to a gene: 5. This chain's CDR3 is CASSLDFSGGATDTQYF. CDR3 coding DNA: TGTGCCAGCAGCTTGGATTTTAGCGGGGGGGCCACAGATACGCAGTATTTT.

The chain is built from TRBV5-8 and TRBJ2-7, with a weak D call TRBD1 (5 bases). This CDR3 spans 12 amino acids. The V gene lost 2 bases and the J gene lost 3 bases, with 6 bases spanning the gap. CDR1 and CDR2 (germline): SGHTS, YDEGEE. The CDR3 sequence: CASSLTGYEQYF. The CDR3 region has the DNA TGTGCCAGCAGCTTAACAGGCTACGAGCAGTACTTC.

This sequence joins TRBV9 and TRBJ2-7, with 9 bases aligning to TRBD2. The CDR3 runs to 15 residues. Germline CDR1 SGDLS, CDR2 YYNGEE. The trim removed 3 bases at V and 2 bases at J, leaving 6 bases unmatched. The CDR3 nucleotides read TGTGCCAGCAGCGAGGGTAGCGGGGGCCCCTACGAGCAGTACTTC. Translating gives CASSEGSGGPYEQYF.

The chain combines TRBV9 with TRBJ1-1, with a tentative D call TRBD1 (5 bases). Germline V gene sequence: CDR1 SGDLS, CDR2 YYNGEE. The V gene lost 1 base and the J gene lost 4 bases, with 14 bases spanning the gap. The CDR3 covers 15 residues. The DNA of the CDR3 is TGTGCCAGCAGCGTAATCGGGGAGGGGTTCACTGAAGCTTTCTTT. It translates to CASSVIGEGFTEAFF.

The V gene is TRBV6-6, the J gene TRBJ1-2, with a possible D match to TRBD1 (6 bases). CDR1 is MNHNY, CDR2 SVGAGI, per germline (reference sequence). Trimming stripped 4 bases from V and 5 bases from J, with 17 bases between. This CDR3 is 15 amino acids long. The CDR3 loop is CASSSRDTGSYGYTF. DNA for the CDR3: TGTGCCAGCAGTTCACGGGACACAGGATCGTATGGCTACACCTTC.

Only one count was recorded for this clone. This sequence joins TRBV9 and TRBJ1-1; D remains ambiguous. This CDR3 comprises 13 residues. CDR1 is SGDLS and CDR2 is YYNGEE in the germline V gene. Trimming took off 0 bases at V and 0 bases at J, with 3 bases between the two ends. DNA for the CDR3: TGTGCCAGCAGCGTAGAGGTGAACACTGAAGCTTTCTTT. The encoded protein is CASSVEVNTEAFF.

This clone was seen only once. The V and J genes are TRBV10-1 and TRBJ1-5, with 10 bases aligning to TRBD1. V lost 1 base, J lost 4 bases, and 22 bases stayed unmatched. The CDR3 has 22 amino acids. Germline V CDR1 and CDR2: WNHNN, SYGVQD (reference sequence). The CDR3 here is CASSEYTLVAWGTGDFNQPQHF. The CDR3 DNA reads TGCGCCAGCAGTGAGTATACCCTTGTGGCTTGGGGGACAGGGGACTTTAATCAGCCCCAGCATTTT.

The CDR3 DNA follows: TGTGCCAGCAGCTATACCCTGACAGAAACGGATCATGGCTACACCTTC. This translates into CASSYTLTETDHGYTF. V is TRBV5-6 and J is TRBJ1-2, with D possibly being TRBD1 (5 bases). The V and J ends lost 3 bases and 6 bases respectively, with 21 bases between them. In germline, CDR1 is SGHDT, CDR2 YYEEEE. CDR3 length: 16 amino acids.

The chain carries TRBV6-5 and TRBJ1-2, with 12 bases lining up with TRBD1. V lost 4 bases and J lost 6; bases outside the gene matches: 9. The CDR3 is 16 residues long. Per germline, CDR1 MNHEY and CDR2 SVGAGI. CDR3 in DNA: TGTGCCAGCAGTTTTCCGCCCGGGACAGGGGGCCATGGCTACACCTTC. Amino acid sequence: CASSFPPGTGGHGYTF.

The CDR3 DNA sequence: TGCAGCGTTGACAGGGGTTGGAACACTGAAGCTTTCTTT. This gives the protein CSVDRGWNTEAFF. This chain joins TRBV29-1 and TRBJ1-1; D perhaps matches TRBD1 (6 bases). Germline V gene sequence: CDR1 SQVTM, CDR2 ANQGSEA. The CDR3 is 13 amino acids. Trimming took off 3 bases at V and 1 base at J, with 9 bases between the two ends.

The genes are TRBV4-1 and TRBJ1-1; TRBD1 might be the D (5 bases). This CDR3 is built from 15 residues. CDR1 is MGHRA, CDR2 YSYEKL, per germline. Trimming stripped 4 bases from V and 5 bases from J, with 17 bases between. The CDR3 is CASSLQTDKGTEAFF. The CDR3 bases are TGCGCCAGCAGCCTACAGACAGATAAGGGGACTGAAGCTTTCTTT.

This clone was seen just once. This chain links TRBV6-4 with TRBJ2-6; D is unresolved. The CDR3 has 14 amino acids. Germline V lookup: CDR1 MRHNA, CDR2 SNTAGT. Trimming pared 6 bases from V and 1 base from J, leaving 7 bases between. The chain's CDR3 is CASRTWSGANVLTF. The CDR3 DNA is TGTGCCAGCAGGACATGGTCTGGGGCCAACGTCCTGACTTTC.

The chain employs TRBV7-6 and TRBJ2-1; D unresolved. The V gene lost 4 bases and the J gene lost 4 bases, with 8 bases spanning the gap. The length of the CDR3 is 13 residues. Per the germline V gene, CDR1 is SGHVS and CDR2 is FNYEAQ. The CDR3 DNA sequence: TGTGCCAGCAGCTCTCAGAAGTACAATGAGCAGTTCTTC. This sequence encodes CASSSQKYNEQFF.

This sequence joins TRBV28 and TRBJ1-1; TRBD1 matches 10 bases. Germline CDR1 and CDR2: MDHEN and SYDVKM. The J segment lost 11 bases and the V segment lost 5 bases, leaving 11 bases of the junction unmatched. CDR3 size: 14 residues. The CDR3 DNA reads TGTGCCAGCAGTCTACGTGACAGGGGGCACTGGGCTTTCTTT. It encodes CASSLRDRGHWAFF.

The table lists this clone with a count of one. This chain connects TRBV19 to TRBJ2-3, with a possible D match to TRBD2 (7 bases). The length of the CDR3 is 16 residues. CDR1 is LNHDA and CDR2 is SQIVND in the germline V gene (reference sequence). Deletions cut 8 bases from V and 0 bases from J, with 18 bases between. The CDR3 nucleotides are TGTGCCAGTTCCCACGGGGAGGGGGATAGCACAGATACGCAGTATTTT. Protein product: CASSHGEGDSTDTQYF.

This clone was counted between two and nine times. The chain has TRBV5-1 and TRBJ1-5, with TRBD1 as a possible D gene (5 bases). V lost 4 bases and J lost 5, with 10 bases in between. The CDR3 extends over 13 amino acids. The germline gives CDR1 SGHRS, CDR2 YFSETQ. The chain's CDR3 is CASSGGGDQPQHF. CDR3 DNA: TGCGCCAGCAGCGGGGGTGGCGATCAGCCCCAGCATTTT.